This T cell receptor (beta chain) came from a study of CD8+CD57+ T cells in acquired aplastic anemia. Study summary: CD4+ and CD8+ cells, once sorted, gave DNA averaging roughly 3.4 ug.

With regard to this clonotype: Antigen specificity is unknown.

Study findings and constraints: For CD8+ Simpson's diversity, patients and controls showed no significant difference. Patients and controls shared some 30 CD8+ CDR3 sequences, highly expressed in patients.

Losses at the gene ends were 4 bases for V and 4 bases for J; bases not matched to a gene: 6. The germline V gene encodes CDR1 KGHDR and CDR2 SFDVKD. There are 17 residues in the CDR3. CDR3 and TCR beta VDJ profiling relied on a genomic DNA template. From the reads, TCRdb called clonotypes with MiXCR, one entry per CDR3 protein. The profile covers roughly 93,000 distinct CDR3 sequences, with approximately 73% appearing a single time and 65% taken by the ten largest. In patients chosen for sequencing, flow cytometry had shown CD8+CD57+ cell expansion. The clonotype comes from a human donor with aplastic anemia. The chain couples TRBV24-1 to TRBJ2-7; 16 bases are shared with TRBD2. Specimen: sorted CD4+, CD8+, or CD8+CD57+ T cells (not recorded which) from PBMCs. The CDR3 DNA follows: TGTGCCACCAGTGAGGGGACTAGCGGGAGGGCTGGGTACGAGCAGTACTTC. Protein sequence: CATSEGTSGRAGYEQYF.